The 31 T cell receptor beta chains listed next were all sequenced from one sample in a study of vaccination and CD4 T cells after COVID-19. The antigens these receptors bind are not known. As to treatment: approximately nine-day PBMC culture with coronavirus spike peptide pools or control peptides (ViraFEST assay). Sequenced with the Oncomine TCR Beta short-read assay was DNA taken from cultured CD4+ T cells. TCRdb reanalysed the PCR reads using MiXCR and keeps one entry per CDR3 protein. Of 20,000 to 25,000 distinct CDR3 sequences in the sample, 55% to 70% were seen once. The sequencing here drew on CD4+ T cells from blood, cultured in vitro, taken after SARS-CoV-2 vaccination. The receptors derive from a human donor who received a COVID-19 vaccine.

This clonotype is labeled medium-sized. This chain links TRBV12-3 or TRBV12-4 with TRBJ1-2; D is possibly TRBD1 (6 bases). The ends were cut back, 5 bases at V and 8 bases at J, with 15 bases in the middle. This CDR3 comprises 13 residues. The CDR3 DNA sequence: TGTGCCAGCAGTGTCACAGGGTTCTCGGGCTACACCTTC. Encoded protein: CASSVTGFSGYTF.

The chain joins TRBV27 to TRBJ2-1, with no clear D. Per the germline V gene, CDR1 is MNHEY and CDR2 is SMNVEV (reference sequence). Between the trimmed V and J ends, which lost 0 bases and 5 bases, there was a span of 5 bases. This CDR3 spans 13 amino acids. The CDR3 DNA reads TGTGCCAGCAGTTTATCGGTGAACAATGAGCAGTTCTTC. Translation: CASSLSVNNEQFF.

Only one count was recorded for this clonotype. J is TRBJ1-2 and V is TRBV11-3; 8 bases line up with TRBD1. In germline, CDR1 is SGHNT, CDR2 YENEEA. This CDR3 has 18 residues. Germline trimming cut 2 bases from V and 8 bases from J; bases unmatched to any gene: 19. The CDR3 DNA reads TGTGCCAGCAGCTTACCACTAAGGACAGGGAAGATGGTGCACGGCTACACCTTC. Protein product: CASSLPLRTGKMVHGYTF. The full variable domain, completed using reference TRBV11-3 and TRBJ1-2, is EAGVVQSPRYKIIEKKQPVAFWCNPISGHNTLYWYLQNLGQGPELLIRYENEEAVDDSQLPKDRFSAERLKGVDSTLKIQPAELGDSAVYLCASSLPLRTGKMVHGYTFGSGTRLTVV.

This clonotype was seen a few times. The V call is TRBV5-4, the J call TRBJ2-5, with TRBD2 as a possible D gene (6 bases). Germline CDR1 reads SGHNT; CDR2 reads YYREEE (reference sequence). The germline V and J ends were trimmed by 1 base and 3 bases, with 16 bases remaining between them. This CDR3 contains 16 residues. This CDR3 reads CASSLILGLEKETQYF. The CDR3 DNA sequence: TGTGCCAGCAGCTTGATTTTGGGACTCGAGAAAGAGACCCAGTACTTC.

The rearrangement uses TRBV9 and TRBJ2-2, with D possibly being TRBD2 (7 bases). CDR3 size: 15 residues. The ends were cut back, 4 bases at V and 5 bases at J, with 15 bases in the middle. Germline-derived CDR1 and CDR2 are SGDLS and YYNGEE. CDR3 in amino acids: CASSTQQGGTGELFF. The CDR3, as DNA: TGTGCCAGCAGCACTCAACAGGGAGGGACCGGGGAGCTGTTTTTT.

A single count supports this clonotype. V usage is TRBV24-1 and J usage is TRBJ2-1; 8 nucleotides line up with TRBD1. In germline, CDR1 is KGHDR, CDR2 SFDVKD. The CDR3 sequence is 14 residues long. Losses at the gene ends were 7 bases for V and 3 bases for J; bases not matched to a gene: 4. CDR3 nucleotide sequence: TGTGCCACCAGCGGACAGGGATACTACAATGAGCAGTTCTTC. As protein: CATSGQGYYNEQFF.

The chain has TRBV7-9 and TRBJ1-1; a weak D match, TRBD1 (6 bases). Between the trimmed V and J ends, which lost 4 bases and 11 bases, there was a span of 17 bases. In germline, CDR1 is SEHNR, CDR2 FQNEAQ (reference sequence). The CDR3 extends over 13 amino acids. In DNA, the CDR3 is TGTGCCAGCAGCTCACGGGACTTTAGGGGGGCTTTCTTT. Translating it yields CASSSRDFRGAFF.

The chain combines TRBV24-1 with TRBJ2-3; 8 nucleotides line up with TRBD2. Trimming cost V 7 bases and J 9 bases; bases outside gene matches: 14. The V gene's germline CDR1 is KGHDR and CDR2 SFDVKD. CDR3 length: 15 amino acids. The CDR3 DNA sequence: TGTGCCACCAGCGAATCCTCTAGCGGGTCGCGGACGCAGTATTTT. Encoded protein: CATSESSSGSRTQYF.

The chain uses TRBV5-3 and TRBJ1-2; TRBD1 might be the D (6 bases). TRBV5-3 is treated as an ORF (open reading frame) with a function not yet certain. There are 12 residues in the CDR3. V gave up 1 base and J gave up 6 bases, with 7 bases separating them. The CDR3 protein is CARSLRGHGYTF. DNA for the CDR3: TGTGCCAGAAGCTTGCGGGGGCATGGCTACACCTTC.

In this sample, this clonotype is large. The chain carries TRBV6-1 and TRBJ1-1, with no clear D. Trimming stripped 2 bases from V and 5 bases from J, with 9 bases between. CDR1 MNHNS and CDR2 SASEGT come from the germline V gene. This CDR3 has 13 amino acids. The CDR3 loop is CASSERIRTEAFF. The DNA for the CDR3 is TGTGCCAGCAGTGAAAGAATTAGGACTGAAGCTTTCTTT.

The chain is built from TRBV19 and TRBJ2-5; no definite D call. This CDR3 region has 15 residues. The V and J ends lost 5 bases and 2 bases respectively, with 15 bases between them. Germline V CDR1 and CDR2: LNHDA, SQIVND (reference sequence). DNA of the CDR3: TGTGCCAGTAGTCCAAGACGGGTCACACAAGAGACCCAGTACTTC. Translated: CASSPRRVTQETQYF. Based on the CDR3 plus reference TRBV19 and TRBJ2-5, the full variable domain is DGGITQSPKYLFRKEGQNVTLSCEQNLNHDAMYWYRQDPGQGLRLIYYSQIVNDFQKGDIAEGYSVSREKKESFPLTVTSAQKNPTAFYLCASSPRRVTQETQYFGPGTRLLVL.

The rearrangement uses TRBV30 and TRBJ2-6, with D perhaps matching TRBD2 (6 bases). This CDR3 is 16 amino acids long. Per germline, CDR1 GTSNPN and CDR2 SVGIG (reference sequence). V shed 0 bases and J shed 2 bases, with 11 bases lying between them. CDR3 DNA: TGTGCCTGGAGTGTACTTGGGGGGACTGGGGCCAACGTCCTGACTTTC. This codes for CAWSVLGGTGANVLTF.

This clonotype was counted only a few times. The rearrangement uses TRBV25-1 and TRBJ1-1; a possible D gene is TRBD1 (6 bases). The V gene lost 1 base and the J gene lost 3 bases, with 15 bases spanning the gap. The CDR3 is 16 amino acids. Looked up from germline, CDR1 is MGHDK and CDR2 is SYGVNS. CDR3: CASSEWGGGRHTEAFF. In DNA form, the CDR3 reads TGTGCCAGCAGTGAATGGGGAGGGGGTAGGCACACTGAAGCTTTCTTT.

The rearrangement joins TRBV7-2 to TRBJ1-6; D perhaps matches TRBD1 (5 bases). Germline CDR1 reads SGHTA; CDR2 reads FQGNSA. V was pared by 5 bases and J by 9 bases, with 17 bases between. The CDR3 loop spans 15 amino acids. In DNA form, the CDR3 reads TGTGCCAGCAGCATTGGGACGGGGTTTGGTTCACCCCTCCACTTT. Its translation is CASSIGTGFGSPLHF.

The rearrangement links TRBV2 to TRBJ2-3; weak D call: TRBD2 (6 bases). This CDR3 is 13 amino acids long. V was clipped by 0 bases and J by 10 bases, with 11 bases between them. CDR1 and CDR2 (germline): SNHLY, FYNNEI. DNA of the CDR3: TGTGCCAGCAGTGAAGCGCTTGGAGGGTCGCAGTATTTT. This translates into CASSEALGGSQYF.

This rearrangement joins TRBV20-1 to TRBJ1-5; tentative D call: TRBD1 (6 bases). Between the trimmed V and J ends, which lost 2 bases and 2 bases, there was a span of 13 bases. Germline V gene data show CDR1 as DFQATT and CDR2 as SNEGSKA (reference sequence). There are 15 residues in the CDR3. The CDR3 loop reads CSARTGNWGNQPQHF. DNA for the CDR3: TGCAGTGCTAGAACAGGGAATTGGGGCAATCAGCCCCAGCATTTT.

This chain links TRBV7-2 with TRBJ2-1; tentatively, D is TRBD2 (5 bases). Germline-derived CDR1 and CDR2 are SGHTA and FQGNSA. The CDR3 has 14 residues. The V end lost 3 bases, the J end lost 8 bases, and 14 bases lay between the germline ends. DNA of the CDR3: TGTGCCAGCAGCTTCGGGGATATAAGGGATGAGCAGTTCTTC. Protein sequence: CASSFGDIRDEQFF.

V is TRBV2 and J is TRBJ1-2; a possible D gene is TRBD1 (5 bases). Germline V gene data show CDR1 as SNHLY and CDR2 as FYNNEI. The CDR3 sequence is 11 residues long. Trimming left V 6 bases short and J 7 bases short, with 9 bases between. The CDR3 sequence: CASRGLSGYTF. As DNA, the CDR3 is TGTGCCAGCAGGGGGCTCAGTGGCTACACCTTC. The variable domain in full, with the rest retrieved from reference TRBV2 and TRBJ1-2, is EPEVTQTPSHQVTQMGQEVILRCVPISNHLYFYWYRQILGQKVEFLVSFYNNEISEKSEIFDDQFSVERPDGSNFTLKIRSTKLEDSAMYFCASRGLSGYTFGSGTRLTVV.

This clonotype was seen a few times. The V and J genes are TRBV20-1 and TRBJ2-5; D ambiguous. Germline CDR1 and CDR2: DFQATT and SNEGSKA (reference sequence). V was cut by 6 bases and J by 3 bases, with 20 bases left in between. CDR3 size: 15 residues. CDR3 sequence: CSALILNPVEETQYF. In nucleotides, the CDR3 is TGCAGTGCCTTGATCTTAAACCCTGTTGAAGAGACCCAGTACTTC.

CDR3 sequence (DNA): TGCAGCGTTGCGAGGACAGCCAATGAAGCTTTCTTT. It specifies CSVARTANEAFF. The genes are TRBV29-1 and TRBJ1-1, with D tentatively TRBD1 (6 bases). The germline CDR1 and CDR2 sequences are SQVTM and ANQGSEA. V shed 4 bases and J shed 7 bases, with 13 bases lying between them. CDR3 length: 12 amino acids.

The V and J genes are TRBV24-1 and TRBJ2-2; D is ambiguous. The germline V gene encodes CDR1 KGHDR and CDR2 SFDVKD. The V end lost 0 bases, the J end lost 4 bases, and 8 bases lay between the germline ends. CDR3 length: 15 residues. The CDR3 DNA reads as TGTGCCACCAGTGATTTGTCACAAAGCACCGGGGAGCTGTTTTTT. Translated, it gives CATSDLSQSTGELFF.

This rearrangement joins TRBV20-1 to TRBJ1-2; D might be TRBD1 (6 bases). The germline V gene encodes CDR1 DFQATT and CDR2 SNEGSKA (reference sequence). This CDR3 is 14 amino acids long. Trimming shortened V by 2 bases and J by 6 bases, and 16 bases separated the two germline ends. Here the CDR3 reads CSARSGTRRDGYTF. Written as DNA, the CDR3 is TGCAGTGCTAGAAGTGGGACAAGGCGGGATGGCTACACCTTC.

The gene calls are TRBV27 and TRBJ2-6, with 12 nucleotides matching TRBD2. Germline CDR1 and CDR2: MNHEY and SMNVEV (reference sequence). V shed 5 bases, J shed 0 bases, and the junction held 2 bases outside the gene matches. There are 17 residues in the CDR3. The CDR3 loop reads CASSQLAGGSGANVLTF. In DNA form, the CDR3 reads TGTGCCAGCAGTCAACTAGCGGGAGGCTCTGGGGCCAACGTCCTGACTTTC. The entire variable domain, with the rest obtained from reference TRBV27 and TRBJ2-6, is as follows: EAQVTQNPRYLITVTGKKLTVTCSQNMNHEYMSWYRQDPGLGLRQIYYSMNVEVTDKGDVPEGYKVSRKEKRNFPLILESPSPNQTSLYFCASSQLAGGSGANVLTFGAGSRLTVL.

This clonotype showed up just a few times. J is TRBJ1-1 and V is TRBV20-1; D is perhaps TRBD1 (5 bases). Per germline, CDR1 DFQATT and CDR2 SNEGSKA (reference sequence). V was trimmed by 4 bases and J by 7 bases, leaving 16 bases between them. The CDR3 sequence is 13 residues long. The CDR3 loop is CSATYDRALEAFF. CDR3 DNA sequence: TGCAGTGCTACCTACGACAGAGCCCTTGAAGCTTTCTTT.

The V gene is TRBV6-1, the J gene TRBJ2-5; D is tentatively TRBD1 or TRBD2 (5 bases each). Germline loops: CDR1 MNHNS, CDR2 SASEGT. The CDR3 is made up of 15 amino acids. V shed 7 bases and J shed 1 base, with 16 bases lying between them. CDR3 nucleotide sequence: TGTGCCAGCAAGAGGGACCTCGTGACCCAAGAGACCCAGTACTTC. Its protein is CASKRDLVTQETQYF.

To note about this clonotype: Mismatch with germline at one junction end may stem from a read error. V usage is TRBV7-2 and J usage is TRBJ2-3, with TRBD2 identical over 8 bases. The germline CDR1 and CDR2 sequences are SGHTA and FQGNSA. This CDR3 contains 15 residues. The CDR3 DNA follows: TGTGCCAGCAGCCTTAGCGGGGCAGACACAGATGCGCAGTATTTT. Translated, it gives CASSLSGADTDAQYF.

The chain links TRBV30 to TRBJ1-5; the D is unclear. V lost 0 bases and J lost 5, with 8 bases in between. The CDR3 is 13 amino acids. The germline gives CDR1 GTSNPN, CDR2 SVGIG (reference sequence). CDR3 loop: CAWSVGPYQPQHF. The CDR3 DNA reads TGTGCCTGGAGTGTCGGGCCGTATCAGCCCCAGCATTTT.

The chain has TRBV2 and TRBJ2-3; 8 nucleotides match TRBD2. CDR1 and CDR2 (germline): SNHLY, FYNNEI. Unmatched junction bases numbered 12, after V lost 8 bases and J lost 2 bases. The CDR3 consists of 16 residues. In nucleotides, the CDR3 is TGTGCCAGCCAGAGAGGGCGGGGGGCTTTCACAGATACGCAGTATTTT. Translation: CASQRGRGAFTDTQYF.

In its sample, this clonotype was seen once. This chain links TRBV20-1 with TRBJ2-1, with D unclear. The V end lost 3 bases, the J end lost 6 bases, and 15 bases lay between the germline ends. Germline CDR1 DFQATT, CDR2 SNEGSKA (reference sequence). This CDR3 has 14 residues. The CDR3, as DNA: TGCAGTGCTAGCCTGGGATCGAAGGGCAATGAGCAGTTCTTC. Its protein product is CSASLGSKGNEQFF.

The chain links TRBV20-1 to TRBJ2-7, with D tentatively TRBD1 or TRBD2 (5 bases each). Germline V gene data show CDR1 as DFQATT and CDR2 as SNEGSKA (reference sequence). The CDR3 totals 16 residues. With 0 bases removed from V and 0 bases from J, the gap between germline ends came to 15 bases. The CDR3 sequence is CSARDGRGSASYEQYF. CDR3 nucleotides: TGCAGTGCTAGAGATGGACGGGGCAGTGCCTCCTACGAGCAGTACTTC.

The CDR3 DNA sequence: TGTGCCAGCTCACCCCGTCAATCTTCCTATGGCTACACCTTC. Translated, it gives CASSPRQSSYGYTF. This chain connects TRBV18 to TRBJ1-2; D gene ambiguous. Trimming took 3 bases from V and 4 from J, leaving 12 bases between them. CDR1 is KGHSH and CDR2 is LQKENI in the germline V gene. The CDR3 is 14 amino acids. The variable domain in full, completed from reference TRBV18 and TRBJ1-2, reads NAGVMQNPRHLVRRRGQEARLRCSPMKGHSHVYWYRQLPEEGLKFMVYLQKENIIDESGMPKERFSAEFPKEGPSILRIQQVVRGDSAAYFCASSPRQSSYGYTFGSGTRLTVV.